This T cell receptor beta chain was captured in a study of memory CD4+ T cells and cytomegalovirus serostatus. Single viable CD3+CD4+CD8-CD45RO+ cells were sorted as the memory CD4+ T cells. Assay: immunoSEQ multiplex PCR; the TCRdb copy retains only in-frame clones and omits some. This table holds 45,000 to 60,000 clones, over 60% found once. Germline CDR1 and CDR2: SGHRS and YFSETQ. This CDR3 comprises 15 residues. Trimming took 4 bases from V and 6 from J; bases not matched to a gene: 11. The receptor was derived from an adult in good health and CMV-seropositive. V gene TRBV5-1 combines with J gene TRBJ2-7; 9 bases are shared with TRBD1. Material: memory CD4+ T cells from blood. The CDR3 is CASSPASGTGSEQYF. The CDR3 DNA follows: TGCGCCAGCAGCCCGGCGTCCGGGACAGGGAGCGAGCAGTACTTC. The variable domain in full, completed from reference TRBV5-1 and TRBJ2-7, reads KAGVTQTPRYLIKTRGQQVTLSCSPISGHRSVSWYQQTPGQGLQFLFEYFSETQRNKGNFPGRFSGRQFSNSRSEMNVSTLELGDSALYLCASSPASGTGSEQYFGPGTRLTVT.